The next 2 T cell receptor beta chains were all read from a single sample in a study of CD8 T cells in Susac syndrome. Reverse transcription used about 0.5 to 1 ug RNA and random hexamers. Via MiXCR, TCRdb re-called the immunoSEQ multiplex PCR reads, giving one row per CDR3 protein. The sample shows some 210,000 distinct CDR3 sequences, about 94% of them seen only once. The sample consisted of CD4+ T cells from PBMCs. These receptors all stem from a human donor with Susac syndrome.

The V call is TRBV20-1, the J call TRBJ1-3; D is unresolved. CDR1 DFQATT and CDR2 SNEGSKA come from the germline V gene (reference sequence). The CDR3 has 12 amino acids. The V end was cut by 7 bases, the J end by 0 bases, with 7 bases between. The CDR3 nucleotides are TGCAGTGTCAGGACCTCTGGAAACACCATATATTTT. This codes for CSVRTSGNTIYF.

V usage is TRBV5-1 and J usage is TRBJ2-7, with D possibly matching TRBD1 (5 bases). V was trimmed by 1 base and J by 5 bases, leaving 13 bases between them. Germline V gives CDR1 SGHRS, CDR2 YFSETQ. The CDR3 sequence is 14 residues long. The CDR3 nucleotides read TGCGCCAGCAGCTTGTCTTCCAGGGAAAACGAGCAGTACTTC. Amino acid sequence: CASSLSSRENEQYF. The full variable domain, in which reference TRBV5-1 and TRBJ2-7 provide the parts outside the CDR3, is KAGVTQTPRYLIKTRGQQVTLSCSPISGHRSVSWYQQTPGQGLQFLFEYFSETQRNKGNFPGRFSGRQFSNSRSEMNVSTLELGDSALYLCASSLSSRENEQYFGPGTRLTVT.